This paragraph covers one T cell receptor beta chain sequence. The CDR3 has 14 residues. Germline V lookup: CDR1 MGHRA, CDR2 YSYEKL. The V segment lost 2 bases and the J segment 6 bases; nucleotides outside the gene matches: 3. A multiplex PCR was run with 60 Vbeta primers and 13 Jbeta primers. Libraries were prepared by immunoSEQ multiplex PCR; TCRdb keeps only in-frame clonotypes and omits some of them. The sample table sets out about 200,000 clones. The sample belongs to a study of cytomegalovirus exposure and HLA in healthy donors. Study context: Earlier work reported around 110 million unique TCR beta sequences from 180 million or so T cells.

The sequenced material came from PBMCs. This rearrangement joins TRBV4-1 to TRBJ2-7; TRBD1 matches at 11 bases. The receptor was isolated from a boy between 10 and 17 years old in good health and CMV-seronegative. Written as DNA, the CDR3 is TGCGCCAGCAGCCAACTTGGGACAGGGGGCGAGCAGTACTTC. Translation: CASSQLGTGGEQYF.